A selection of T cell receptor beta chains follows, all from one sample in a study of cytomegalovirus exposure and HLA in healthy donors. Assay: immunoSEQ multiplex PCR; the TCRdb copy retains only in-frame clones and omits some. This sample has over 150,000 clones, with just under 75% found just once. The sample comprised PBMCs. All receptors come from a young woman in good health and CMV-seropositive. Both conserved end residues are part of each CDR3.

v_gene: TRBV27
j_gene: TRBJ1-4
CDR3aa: CASSPGGRLFF

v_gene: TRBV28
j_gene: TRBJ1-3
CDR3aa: CASSPGGGSGNTIYF

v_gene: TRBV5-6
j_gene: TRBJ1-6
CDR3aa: CASSGAGSPLHF

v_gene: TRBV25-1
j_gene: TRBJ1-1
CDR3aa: CASSERDYVNTEAFF

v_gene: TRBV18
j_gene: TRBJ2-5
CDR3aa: CASSSGTDETQYF

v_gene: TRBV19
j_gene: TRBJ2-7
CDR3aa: CASSIALDRADGSYEQYF

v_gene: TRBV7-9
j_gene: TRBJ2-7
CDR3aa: CSSETYGGTSGAYEQYF

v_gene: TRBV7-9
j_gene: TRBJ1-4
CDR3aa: CASTPTGRATNEKLFF

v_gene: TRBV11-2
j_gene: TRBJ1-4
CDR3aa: CASSLEGGQGDEKLFF

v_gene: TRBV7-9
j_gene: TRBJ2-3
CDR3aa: CASSPRTRGQRERRDTQYF

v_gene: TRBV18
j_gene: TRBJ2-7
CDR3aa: CASSPKPGLAGDEQYF

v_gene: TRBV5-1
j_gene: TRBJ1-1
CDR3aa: CASSLGQAFTEAFF

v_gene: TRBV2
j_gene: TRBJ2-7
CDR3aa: CASSKGDRLYEQYF

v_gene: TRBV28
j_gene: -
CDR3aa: CASSHSYEQYF

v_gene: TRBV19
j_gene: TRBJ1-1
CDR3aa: CASSIPGGVNTEAFF

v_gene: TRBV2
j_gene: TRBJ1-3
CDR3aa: CASSAIWTSTSGNTIYF

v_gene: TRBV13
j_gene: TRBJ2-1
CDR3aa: CASSLVGTSKFKSSYNEQFF

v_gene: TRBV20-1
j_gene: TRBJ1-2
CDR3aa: CSASQGGGYTF

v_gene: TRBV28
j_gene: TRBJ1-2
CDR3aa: CATREDRVRGYTF

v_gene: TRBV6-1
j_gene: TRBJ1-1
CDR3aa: CASSGGGALGTEAFF

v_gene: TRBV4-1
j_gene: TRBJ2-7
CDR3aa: CASSPGGSYEQYF

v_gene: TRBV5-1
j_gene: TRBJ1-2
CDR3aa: CASSPTTTGGYGYTF

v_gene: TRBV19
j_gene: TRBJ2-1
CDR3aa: CASSMTGNEQFF

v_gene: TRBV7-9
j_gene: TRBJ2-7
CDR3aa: CASSADNSYEQYF

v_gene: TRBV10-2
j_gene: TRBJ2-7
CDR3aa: CASRTLFSYEQYF

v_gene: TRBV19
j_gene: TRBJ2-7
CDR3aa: CASSWAGDFYEQYF

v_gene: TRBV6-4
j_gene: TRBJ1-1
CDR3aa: CASTYRGLMTEAFF

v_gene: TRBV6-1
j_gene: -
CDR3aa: CASSEGYFLAGSSYEQYF

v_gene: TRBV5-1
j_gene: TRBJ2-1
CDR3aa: CASSPGTYNEQFF

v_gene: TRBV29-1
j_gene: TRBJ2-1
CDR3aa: CSARAGGSYNEQFF

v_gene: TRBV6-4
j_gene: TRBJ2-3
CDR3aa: CASSELAGGDTQYF

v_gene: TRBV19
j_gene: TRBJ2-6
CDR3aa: CASSPLPGTGGFAGANVLTF

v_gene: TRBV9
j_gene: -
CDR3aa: CASSAQGAYEQYF

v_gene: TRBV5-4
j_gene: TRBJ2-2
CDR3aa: CASSPGTSGNVGTGELFF

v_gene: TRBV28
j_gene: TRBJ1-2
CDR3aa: CASSLSQGGGGYTF

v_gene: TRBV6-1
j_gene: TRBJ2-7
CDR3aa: CASSSEFSMIEQYF

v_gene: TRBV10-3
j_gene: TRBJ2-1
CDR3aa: CAISEWASGSLNEQFF

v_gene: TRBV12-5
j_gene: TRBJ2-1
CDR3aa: CASGLGLDSYNEQFF

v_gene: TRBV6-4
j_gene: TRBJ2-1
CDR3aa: CASSEGVYNEQFF

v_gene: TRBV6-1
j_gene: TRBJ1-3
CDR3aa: CASRHTSGNTIYF

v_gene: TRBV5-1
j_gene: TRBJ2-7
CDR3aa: CASSLGSAGGEQYF

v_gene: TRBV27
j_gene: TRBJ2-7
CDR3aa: CASSLSTGSYEQYF

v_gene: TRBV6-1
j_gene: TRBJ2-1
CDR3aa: CASSVALNLGLAGEQFF

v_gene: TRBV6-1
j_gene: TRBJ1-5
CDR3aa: CASSEWRGSNQPQHF

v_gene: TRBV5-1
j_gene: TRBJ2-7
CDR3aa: CASSLGRGRRHEQYF

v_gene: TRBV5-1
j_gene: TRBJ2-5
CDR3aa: CASSLGQGSGTQYF

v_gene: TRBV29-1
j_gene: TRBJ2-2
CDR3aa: CSGGTSFTGELFF

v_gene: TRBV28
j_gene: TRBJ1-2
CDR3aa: CASSSDRGYGYTF

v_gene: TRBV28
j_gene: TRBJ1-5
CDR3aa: CASSPSRGYQPQHF